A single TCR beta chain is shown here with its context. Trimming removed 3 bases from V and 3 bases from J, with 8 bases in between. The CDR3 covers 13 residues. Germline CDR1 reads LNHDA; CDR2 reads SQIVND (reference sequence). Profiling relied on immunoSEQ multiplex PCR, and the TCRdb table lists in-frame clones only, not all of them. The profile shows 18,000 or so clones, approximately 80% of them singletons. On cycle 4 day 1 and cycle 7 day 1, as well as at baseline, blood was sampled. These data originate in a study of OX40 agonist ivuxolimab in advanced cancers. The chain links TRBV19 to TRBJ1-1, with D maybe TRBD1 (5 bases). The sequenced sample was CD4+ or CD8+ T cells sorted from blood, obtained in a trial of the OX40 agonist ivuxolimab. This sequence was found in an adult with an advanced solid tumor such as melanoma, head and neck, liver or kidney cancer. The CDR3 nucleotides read TGTGCCAGTAGTATTGGGGGGTACACTGAAGCTTTCTTT. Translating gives CASSIGGYTEAFF.